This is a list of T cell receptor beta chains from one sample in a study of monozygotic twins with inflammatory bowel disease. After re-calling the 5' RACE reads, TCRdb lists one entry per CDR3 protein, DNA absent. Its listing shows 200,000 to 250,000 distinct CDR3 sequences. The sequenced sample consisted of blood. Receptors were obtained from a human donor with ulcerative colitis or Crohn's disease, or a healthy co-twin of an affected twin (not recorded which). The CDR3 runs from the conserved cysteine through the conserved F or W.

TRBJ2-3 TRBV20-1 CSAPVGASTDTQYF
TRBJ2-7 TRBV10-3 CAISELPLPESSYEQYF
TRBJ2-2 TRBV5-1 CASSFSTGPSNTGELFF
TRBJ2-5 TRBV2 CASSSPGLAGVETQYF
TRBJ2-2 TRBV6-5 CASSYVRRSGTGELFF
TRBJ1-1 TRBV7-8 CASSPGTPNTEAFF
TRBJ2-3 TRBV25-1 CASSDGLLVALPTDTQYF
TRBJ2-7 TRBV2 CASRPGQGVHEQYF
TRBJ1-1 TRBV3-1 CASSQETENTEAFF
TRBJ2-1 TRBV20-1 CSAILGTLNNEQFF
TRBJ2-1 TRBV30 CAWSTGLGRNEQFF
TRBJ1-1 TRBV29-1 CSVGPRALNTEAFF
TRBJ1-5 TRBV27 CASSSDPAGAWQPQHF
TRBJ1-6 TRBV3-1 CASREGQDTLHF
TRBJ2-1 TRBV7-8 CASSLALGERYNEQFF
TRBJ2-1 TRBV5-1 CASSSLAGGMNEQFF
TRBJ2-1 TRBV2 CASRSTGILAGGQAEQFF
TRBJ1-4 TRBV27 CASSMWTANEKLFF
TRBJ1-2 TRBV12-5 CASGLADRDYGYTF
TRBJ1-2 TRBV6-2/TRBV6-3 CASSYLSRDRDSGYGYTF
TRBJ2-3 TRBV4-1 CASSQESSGGADTQYF
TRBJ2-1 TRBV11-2 CASSSVASGGFSEQFF
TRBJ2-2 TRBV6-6 CASSYSTGTRELFF
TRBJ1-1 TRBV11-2 CASMIRGGGTEAFF
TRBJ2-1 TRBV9 CASSVGTSGLNEQFF
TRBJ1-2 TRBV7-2 CASSPQGDLVGYTF
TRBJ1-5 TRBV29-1 CSVTQGQSNQPQHF
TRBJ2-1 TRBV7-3 CASSLYSGASYNEQFF
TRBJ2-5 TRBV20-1 CSATFSGETQYF